This T cell receptor beta chain appears in the sequencing data of a study of T cell responses to AZD1222 COVID-19 vaccine. Findings and limits, study-wide: Rises in breadth and depth of Spike-specific TCRs came after two AZD1222 doses. Researchers report vaccine-associated CD4 TCRs spanning spike, with dominance at 160-218 and 743-854. The donor cohort was predominantly white British with a female majority, and clonal diversity may have been underestimated.

The assay was immunoSEQ multiplex PCR, and TCRdb's table has in-frame clones only and misses some. The table has some 150,000 clones, about nine tenths seen once; the top ten hold less than 3.5%. As for this clone: Its specificity is unknown.

CDR1 is MNHEY, CDR2 SVGAGI, per germline. V was clipped by 0 bases and J by 4 bases, with 10 bases between them. This CDR3 has 14 amino acids. The material sequenced was peripheral blood, taken on day 0 of AZD1222 vaccination. The rearrangement uses TRBV6-5 and TRBJ2-7, with D unclear. This TCR came from an adult in good health. In nucleotides, the CDR3 is TGTGCCAGCAGTTACTCGATAAAGGGTTACGAGCAGTACTTC. Translated, it gives CASSYSIKGYEQYF.